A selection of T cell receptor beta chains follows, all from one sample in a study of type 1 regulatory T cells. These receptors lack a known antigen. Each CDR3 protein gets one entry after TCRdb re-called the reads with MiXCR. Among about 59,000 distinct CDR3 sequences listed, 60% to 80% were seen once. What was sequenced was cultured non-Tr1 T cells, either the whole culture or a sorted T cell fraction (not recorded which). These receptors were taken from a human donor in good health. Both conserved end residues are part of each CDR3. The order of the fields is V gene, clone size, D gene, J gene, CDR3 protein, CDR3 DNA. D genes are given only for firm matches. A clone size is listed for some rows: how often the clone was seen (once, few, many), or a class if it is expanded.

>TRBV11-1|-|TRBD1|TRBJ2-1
CASSSQGDDEQFF
TGTGCCAGCAGCTCTCAGGGGGACGATGAGCAGTTCTTC
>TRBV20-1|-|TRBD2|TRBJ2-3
CSATKTSGGLTDTQYF
TGCAGTGCTACGAAAACTAGCGGGGGACTCACAGATACGCAGTATTTT
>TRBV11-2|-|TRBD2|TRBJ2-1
CASSFSSGNRNEQFF
TGTGCCAGCAGCTTTTCTAGCGGGAATCGCAATGAGCAGTTCTTC
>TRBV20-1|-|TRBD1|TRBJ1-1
CSAGGGRDGITEAFF
TGCAGTGCTGGAGGGGGCAGGGACGGGATCACTGAAGCTTTCTTT
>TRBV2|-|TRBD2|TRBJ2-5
CASSEAFSGRLSFRETQYF
TGTGCCAGCAGTGAAGCGTTCAGCGGGAGGCTCAGTTTTCGAGAGACCCAGTACTTC
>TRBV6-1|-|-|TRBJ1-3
CASSEFLSSGNTIYF
TGTGCCAGCAGTGAATTCTTGAGCTCTGGAAACACCATATATTTT
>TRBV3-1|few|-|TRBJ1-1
CASSQDARQGVGTEAFF
TGTGCCAGCAGCCAAGATGCTAGGCAGGGAGTAGGCACTGAAGCTTTCTTT
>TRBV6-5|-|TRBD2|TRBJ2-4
CASKGTSENIQYF
TGTGCCAGCAAAGGGACTAGCGAAAACATTCAGTACTTC
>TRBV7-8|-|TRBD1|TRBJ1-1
CASSTDRETEAFF
TGTGCCAGCAGTACGGACAGGGAAACTGAAGCTTTCTTT
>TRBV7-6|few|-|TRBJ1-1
CASSLEATVNTEAFF
TGTGCCAGCAGCTTAGAAGCGACAGTTAACACTGAAGCTTTCTTT
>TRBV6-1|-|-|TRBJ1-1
CASSDVWGDTEAFF
TGTGCCAGCAGTGACGTTTGGGGGGATACTGAAGCTTTCTTT
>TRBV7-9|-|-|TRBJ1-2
CASSSRPKEGYTF
TGTGCCAGCAGCTCCCGCCCAAAAGAGGGCTACACCTTC
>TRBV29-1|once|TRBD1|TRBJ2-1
CSGSGTGFYNEQFF
TGCAGCGGATCAGGGACAGGGTTTTACAATGAGCAGTTCTTC
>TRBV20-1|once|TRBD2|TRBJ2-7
CSAETLAGALYEQYF
TGCAGTGCTGAGACCCTAGCGGGAGCGCTTTACGAGCAGTACTTC
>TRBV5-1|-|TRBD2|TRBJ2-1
CASSLGAGTSGIYEQFF
TGCGCCAGCAGCTTGGGGGCCGGGACTAGCGGGATCTATGAGCAGTTCTTC
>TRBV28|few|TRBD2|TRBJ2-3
CASGPGLFTDTQYF
TGTGCCAGTGGCCCGGGACTATTCACAGATACGCAGTATTTT
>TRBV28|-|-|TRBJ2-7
CASSLLLYEQYF
TGTGCCAGCAGTTTACTCCTCTACGAGCAGTACTTC
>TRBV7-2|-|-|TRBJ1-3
CASSLVGTANSGNTIYF
TGTGCCAGCAGCTTAGTAGGGACGGCGAACTCTGGAAACACCATATATTTT
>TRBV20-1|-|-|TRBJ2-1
CSASHPRRQAGEQFF
TGCAGTGCTAGCCATCCCCGGAGGCAGGCGGGGGAGCAGTTCTTC
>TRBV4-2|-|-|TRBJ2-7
CASSRSMREKDEQYF
TGTGCCAGCAGCCGTAGTATGAGGGAGAAGGACGAGCAGTACTTC
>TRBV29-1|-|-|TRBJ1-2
CSVETAARGYTF
TGCAGCGTTGAGACGGCCGCGCGGGGCTACACCTTC
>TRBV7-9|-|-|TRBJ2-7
CASSLSSGSYEQYF
TGTGCCAGCAGCTTGAGTAGCGGTAGCTACGAGCAGTACTTC
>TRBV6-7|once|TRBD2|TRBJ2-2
CASRGTSGPGGELFF
TGTGCCAGCAGGGGGACTAGCGGGCCAGGCGGGGAGCTGTTTTTT
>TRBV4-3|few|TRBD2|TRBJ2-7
CASSQEPTGTRTGEQYF
TGCGCCAGCAGCCAAGAACCAACCGGGACTAGAACGGGGGAGCAGTACTTC